One and the same sample provided the 23 T cell receptor beta chains below, sequenced in a study of molecular identifiers for immune sequencing clone quantification. TCRdb analysed the PCR reads with MiXCR anew, one entry per CDR3 protein. Among just under 650,000 distinct CDR3 sequences, approximately 20% were seen once, and the ten largest hold roughly 0.9%. Sequenced: naive CD8+ T cells from blood, with Jurkat cell RNA spiked in. This sample's subset: FACS-sorted CD8+CD4-CCR7+CD45RA+ naive T cells. These receptors were obtained from a human donor in good health. Some libraries in this study had Jurkat cell RNA spiked in.

On this clonotype itself: A junction boundary mismatches the germline segment, possibly from a read error. This chain links TRBV7-2 with TRBJ1-2; a possible D gene is TRBD1 (6 bases). CDR1 SGHTA and CDR2 FQGNSA come from the germline V gene. CDR3 length equals 16 residues. The CDR3 bases are TGTGCCAGCAGCTTGGGGGCTGTCTTAGCTAACTATGGCTACGCCTTC. Encoded protein: CASSLGAVLANYGYAF.

In this sample, this clonotype turned up many times. The chain joins TRBV19 to TRBJ2-1; D uncertain. The germline V gene encodes CDR1 LNHDA and CDR2 SQIVND (reference sequence). The CDR3 consists of 12 residues. With 5 bases removed from V and 7 bases from J, the gap between germline ends came to 9 bases. In nucleotides, the CDR3 is TGTGCCAGTAGTCCAGCACGGAATGAGCAGTTCTTC. Its translation: CASSPARNEQFF. Using reference TRBV19 and TRBJ2-1 for the parts outside the CDR3, the full variable domain is DGGITQSPKYLFRKEGQNVTLSCEQNLNHDAMYWYRQDPGQGLRLIYYSQIVNDFQKGDIAEGYSVSREKKESFPLTVTSAQKNPTAFYLCASSPARNEQFFGPGTRLTVL.

This clonotype was counted many times. The CDR3 DNA sequence: TGTGCCAGCGGATTATGGGATACGCAGTATTTT. Residues: CASGLWDTQYF. The chain carries TRBV6-2 or TRBV6-3 and TRBJ2-3; the D is unclear. Germline loops: CDR1 MNHEY, CDR2 SVGEGT. V shed 8 bases and J shed 6 bases, with 9 bases lying between them. The CDR3 extends over 11 amino acids.

This clonotype has a count of ten or more. The gene calls are TRBV7-9 and TRBJ2-7, with 13 bases that match TRBD2. The CDR3 has 17 residues. The V and J ends lost 6 bases and 7 bases, in that order; junction bases with no gene match: 15. Germline lookup yields CDR1 SEHNR and CDR2 FQNEAQ (reference sequence). The CDR3 region has the DNA TGTGCCAGCAGGCCCGGAGGAGGACTAGCGGGAGTAAAAGAGCAGTACTTC. Protein sequence: CASRPGGGLAGVKEQYF.

V and J are TRBV7-6 and TRBJ2-5; no clear D. CDR1 SGHVS and CDR2 FNYEAQ come from the germline V gene. CDR3 length: 13 amino acids. Deletions cut 1 base from V and 5 bases from J, with 8 bases between. This chain's CDR3 is CASSLDFRETQYF. The CDR3 DNA sequence: TGTGCCAGCAGCTTAGATTTCCGTGAGACCCAGTACTTC. The full variable domain, its missing parts supplied by reference TRBV7-6 and TRBJ2-5, is GAGVSQSPRYKVTKRGQDVALRCDPISGHVSLYWYRQALGQGPEFLTYFNYEAQQDKSGLPNDRFSAERPEGSISTLTIQRTEQRDSAMYRCASSLDFRETQYFGPGTRLLVL.

In this sample, this clonotype turned up many times. The rearrangement joins TRBV12-3 or TRBV12-4 to TRBJ2-3, with TRBD2 identical over 9 bases. CDR3 length: 19 amino acids. J lost 0 bases, V lost 3 bases, and 13 bases had no gene match. CDR3 in amino acids: CASSFAGGSSGTSTDTQYF. The CDR3 region has the DNA TGTGCCAGCAGTTTCGCCGGAGGGTCTAGCGGGACTAGCACAGATACGCAGTATTTT.

The chain links TRBV27 to TRBJ2-7; TRBD1 matches at 7 bases. The CDR3 runs 16 residues. Germline V lookup: CDR1 MNHEY, CDR2 SMNVEV (reference sequence). With 0 bases clipped from V and 2 bases from J, the junction kept 7 bases outside the gene matches. The CDR3 bases are TGTGCCAGCAGTTTATCGGGACAGCGGCCAACCTACGAGCAGTACTTC. It yields the protein CASSLSGQRPTYEQYF.

This clonotype was seen repeatedly, ten times or more. J is TRBJ2-3 and V is TRBV28, with 11 bases that match TRBD2. CDR1 and CDR2 from the germline V gene are MDHEN and SYDVKM. This CDR3 is 17 amino acids long. V shed 3 bases and J 1 base; nucleotides not matched to a gene: 6. The CDR3 reads CASSLDWTSGRTDTQYF. The CDR3 DNA is TGTGCCAGCAGTTTGGATTGGACTAGCGGGCGCACAGATACGCAGTATTTT. The full variable domain, its missing parts supplied by reference TRBV28 and TRBJ2-3, is DVKVTQSSRYLVKRTGEKVFLECVQDMDHENMFWYRQDPGLGLRLIYFSYDVKMKEKGDIPEGYSVSREKKERFSLILESASTNQTSMYLCASSLDWTSGRTDTQYFGPGTRLTVL.

This clonotype was counted ten times or more. Here the CDR3 DNA reads TGCGCCAGCAGCCTGCTACTAGCGGGGGACCACTCAGATACGCAGTATTTT. Translation: CASSLLLAGDHSDTQYF. The V call is TRBV4-1, the J call TRBJ2-3, with 11 positions matching TRBD2. Trimming at V came to 4 bases and at J to 4 bases, leaving 10 bases not matched to a gene. Germline CDR1 reads MGHRA; CDR2 reads YSYEKL. There are 17 residues in the CDR3.

This clonotype was seen more than once but under ten times. The rearrangement links TRBV5-6 to TRBJ1-6; 8 bases align to TRBD1. The CDR3 contains 22 residues. Trimming cost V 1 base and J 0 bases; bases outside gene matches: 18. Germline V gives CDR1 SGHDT, CDR2 YYEEEE. The CDR3 reads CASSLFVPSGQGASSYNSPLHF. CDR3 coding DNA: TGTGCCAGCAGCTTGTTTGTCCCCTCAGGACAGGGCGCCAGCTCCTATAATTCACCCCTCCACTTT.

This clonotype has more than one count but fewer than ten. A much bigger clone sits one base away, suggesting this may be a read error. J is TRBJ2-7 and V is TRBV7-9; D gene unclear. CDR1 is SEHNR and CDR2 is FQNEAQ in the germline V gene (reference sequence). The CDR3 loop spans 13 amino acids. The CDR3 spells CAGSLGNSYEQYF. DNA of the CDR3: TGTGCCGGCAGCCTGGGGAACTCCTACGAGCAGTACTTC.

This clonotype showed up many times. The J gene is TRBJ2-1, the V gene TRBV28, with D maybe TRBD2 (6 bases). Trimming left V 4 bases short and J 10 bases short, with 17 bases between. The CDR3 spans 14 residues. Germline V gives CDR1 MDHEN, CDR2 SYDVKM. In DNA, the CDR3 is TGTGCCAGCAGTTCCAGACTAGTTCCCAAAGAGCAGTTCTTC. This translates into CASSSRLVPKEQFF.

The chain is built from TRBV4-2 and TRBJ1-5; D is perhaps TRBD1 (5 bases). The CDR3 runs 15 residues. Germline V gene data show CDR1 as LGHNA and CDR2 as YNFKEQ. Trimming removed 0 bases at V and 6 bases at J, with 12 bases between. In DNA, the CDR3 is TGTGCCAGCAGCCAAGACAGGGACGAAAGTCAGCCCCAGCATTTT. This sequence encodes CASSQDRDESQPQHF.

There are many counts of this clonotype. J is TRBJ1-1 and V is TRBV7-9; the D is unclear. This CDR3 spans 15 amino acids. V gave up 2 bases and J gave up 1 base, with 11 bases separating them. Looked up from germline, CDR1 is SEHNR and CDR2 is FQNEAQ (reference sequence). The chain's CDR3 is CASSLSGRENTEAFF. Here the CDR3 DNA reads TGTGCCAGCAGCTTAAGTGGCAGAGAGAACACTGAAGCTTTCTTT.

Note on this clonotype: One base away lies a much larger clone, so this may be a sequencing read error. The rearrangement joins TRBV7-9 to TRBJ1-4, with unresolved D. In germline, CDR1 is SEHNR, CDR2 FQNEAQ (reference sequence). There are 15 residues in the CDR3. CDR3 bases: TGTGCCAGCAGCCCTCTGGGCGGAACTAATGAAAAACCGTTTTTT. Translation: CASSPLGGTNEKPFF.

On this clonotype itself: Just one base apart from a much larger clone, this may be a read error. V and J are TRBV6-1 and TRBJ2-5; 10 bases align to TRBD1. Per germline, CDR1 MNHNS and CDR2 SASEGT. V shed 2 bases and J 4 bases; nucleotides not matched to a gene: 4. CDR3 length: 15 residues. The CDR3 loop is CASSERQGASETQYF. CDR3 sequence (DNA): TGTGCCAGCAGTGAAAGACAGGGGGCATCAGAGACCCAGTACTTC.

V gene TRBV10-3 combines with J gene TRBJ1-5, with TRBD1 identical over 8 bases. The germline CDR1 and CDR2 sequences are ENHRY and SYGVKD. The CDR3 is 13 residues long. V was pared by 10 bases and J by 7 bases, with 9 bases of the junction left unmatched. In DNA form, the CDR3 reads TGTGCCACTCAGGGGGCGGGACACCAGCCCCAGCATTTT. This sequence encodes CATQGAGHQPQHF.

This clonotype was counted at least ten times. The V call is TRBV28, the J call TRBJ2-3; D unresolved. V lost 5 bases to trimming and J lost 0 bases, with 15 bases between them. Germline lookup yields CDR1 MDHEN and CDR2 SYDVKM. The CDR3 loop spans 16 amino acids. The chain's CDR3 is CASSLLLSFSTDTQYF. CDR3 DNA: TGTGCCAGCAGTCTTCTCCTTAGCTTCAGCACAGATACGCAGTATTTT.

The V call is TRBV11-2, the J call TRBJ1-4; D is uncertain. V was shortened by 5 bases and J by 7 bases, with 17 bases between the two germline ends. CDR3 size: 15 residues. The germline V gene encodes CDR1 SGHAT and CDR2 FQNNGV. As DNA, the CDR3 is TGTGCCAGCAGCCGGACGGATTGGGCGGGTGAAAAACTGTTTTTT. Amino acid sequence: CASSRTDWAGEKLFF.

A word on this clonotype: Given a much more abundant clone one base away, this may be a read error. This chain uses TRBV24-1 with TRBJ1-5; unclear D gene. The CDR3 length is 13 residues. The germline V gene encodes CDR1 KGHDR and CDR2 SFDVKD. The V and J ends lost 5 bases and 6 bases respectively, with 10 bases between them. The CDR3 is CATSVAGSQPQHF. CDR3 coding DNA: TGTGCCACCAGTGTGGCCGGGAGTCAGCCCCAGCATTTT.

This clonotype has at least ten counts. The V gene is TRBV9, the J gene TRBJ2-2; a weak D match, TRBD2 (6 bases). Per the germline V gene, CDR1 is SGDLS and CDR2 is YYNGEE. CDR3 length equals 13 residues. V gave up 6 bases and J gave up 5 bases, with 11 bases separating them. The CDR3 bases are TGTGCCAGCACCCCGGGGGATACCGGGGAGCTGTTTTTT. It encodes CASTPGDTGELFF.

On this clonotype itself: Given a much more abundant clone one base away, this may be a read error. The gene calls are TRBV7-9 and TRBJ2-4; the D is unclear. The CDR3 loop spans 15 amino acids. Per the germline V gene, CDR1 is SEHNR and CDR2 is FQNEAQ (reference sequence). The CDR3 sequence: CVSSSPSGAKNIQYF. DNA of the CDR3: TGTGTCAGCAGCTCCCCCTCGGGAGCCAAAAACATTCAGTACTTC.

This clonotype has just a few counts. The J gene is TRBJ2-3, the V gene TRBV5-4; 14 bases are a match to TRBD2. The germline gives CDR1 SGHNT, CDR2 YYREEE (reference sequence). The CDR3 spans 17 residues. V shed 4 bases and J 2 bases; nucleotides not matched to a gene: 6. For the CDR3, the DNA is TGTGCCAGCAGCGGAGGACTAGCGGGGGGAGACACAGATACGCAGTATTTT. Residues: CASSGGLAGGDTDTQYF.